The 27 T cell receptor beta chains below all came from one sample that was sequenced in a study of identical twins. MiXCR was run by TCRdb on the 5' RACE reads, yielding one entry per CDR3 protein. Here the sample spans about 890,000 distinct CDR3 sequences, more than 9% being singletons. The sample was also linked to a second study, of yellow fever vaccine responses in identical twins.

The sequencing input was PBMCs. The source is a woman younger than 35 in good health.

This clonotype was seen at least ten times. J is TRBJ2-1 and V is TRBV7-9; 14 positions match TRBD2. Germline lookup yields CDR1 SEHNR and CDR2 FQNEAQ (reference sequence). V shed 4 bases, J shed 3 bases, and the junction held 5 bases outside the gene matches. CDR3 size: 17 residues. The CDR3, as DNA: TGTGCCAGCAGCTATGGGACTAGCGGGGGTTTCTACAATGAGCAGTTCTTC. It specifies CASSYGTSGGFYNEQFF.

This clonotype has just a few counts. The V and J genes are TRBV27 and TRBJ2-1; 8 bases map to TRBD2. CDR1 is MNHEY and CDR2 is SMNVEV in the germline V gene (reference sequence). The CDR3 spans 15 residues. Losses at the gene ends were 6 bases for V and 9 bases for J; bases not matched to a gene: 13. This CDR3 is CASSRRDSGVGEQFF. The CDR3 DNA is TGTGCCAGCAGCCGTCGGGATAGCGGGGTTGGTGAGCAGTTCTTC.

This clonotype was detected ten times or more. The chain employs TRBV5-1 and TRBJ1-1; unclear D gene. Germline loops: CDR1 SGHRS, CDR2 YFSETQ. CDR3 size: 13 residues. The V end lost 3 bases, the J end lost 7 bases, and 13 bases lay between the germline ends. The CDR3: CASSWGAGIEAFF. In nucleotides, the CDR3 is TGCGCCAGCAGCTGGGGTGCAGGCATTGAAGCTTTCTTT.

The V and J genes are TRBV5-1 and TRBJ2-5; D might be TRBD1 (5 bases). V dropped 1 base and J dropped 1 base, with 11 bases sitting between them. This CDR3 contains 15 residues. Germline V CDR1 and CDR2: SGHRS, YFSETQ. The CDR3 here is CASSLTTGAQETQYF. CDR3 nucleotides: TGCGCCAGCAGCTTGACCACAGGTGCCCAAGAGACCCAGTACTTC.

The genes are TRBV28 and TRBJ2-7; D unclear. In germline, CDR1 is MDHEN, CDR2 SYDVKM. V gave up 2 bases and J gave up 1 base, with 18 bases separating them. The CDR3 consists of 17 residues. The CDR3 DNA reads as TGTGCCAGCAGTTTAAATCCCCCAACCAGGAGATCCTACGAGCAGTACTTC. Translated: CASSLNPPTRRSYEQYF.

This clonotype has only a few counts. The chain is built from TRBV20-1 and TRBJ2-3; a possible D gene is TRBD2 (5 bases). Between the trimmed V and J ends, which lost 6 bases and 6 bases, there was a span of 19 bases. Germline-derived CDR1 and CDR2 are DFQATT and SNEGSKA (reference sequence). The CDR3 sequence is 14 residues long. The CDR3 region is CSAPYSAIQDTQYF. CDR3 DNA: TGCAGTGCCCCCTATAGCGCGATCCAGGATACGCAGTATTTT.

In its sample, this clonotype was seen a few times. The J gene is TRBJ1-5, the V gene TRBV20-1, with D perhaps TRBD1 (5 bases). Germline loops: CDR1 DFQATT, CDR2 SNEGSKA (reference sequence). This CDR3 comprises 15 residues. V dropped 0 bases and J dropped 1 base, with 10 bases sitting between them. The CDR3 protein is CSAREDTRSNQPQHF. CDR3 nucleotide sequence: TGCAGTGCTAGAGAGGACACCCGGAGCAATCAGCCCCAGCATTTT.

The chain employs TRBV3-1 and TRBJ1-2; perhaps TRBD1 as D (5 bases). The CDR3 runs to 14 residues. Germline CDR1 LGHDT, CDR2 YNNKEL (reference sequence). V was clipped by 2 bases and J by 10 bases, with 17 bases between them. CDR3 in amino acids: CASSQNLGPVDYTF. The CDR3 DNA is TGTGCCAGCAGCCAAAATTTGGGGCCCGTCGACTACACCTTC.

This clonotype has at least ten counts. The chain uses TRBV4-1 and TRBJ2-1; D could derive from TRBD1 or TRBD2 (6 bases each). V lost 4 bases, J lost 8 bases, and 21 bases lay in between. This CDR3 spans 16 amino acids. Germline V gene lookup returns CDR1 MGHRA and CDR2 YSYEKL. The CDR3 DNA follows: TGCGCCAGCAGCCTACAGGGAGGCCGGCAAATAGATGAGCAGTTCTTC. The encoded protein is CASSLQGGRQIDEQFF.

Only a few counts were recorded for this clonotype. The rearrangement uses TRBV5-1 and TRBJ2-7; D is ambiguous. CDR1 is SGHRS, CDR2 YFSETQ, per germline. The CDR3 sequence is 13 residues long. V lost 5 bases and J lost 3, with 12 bases in between. CDR3 region: CASSFTWNYEQYF. DNA of the CDR3: TGCGCCAGCAGTTTCACCTGGAACTACGAGCAGTACTTC.

This clonotype was recorded at least ten times. Without the conserved terminal phenylalanine or tryptophan, this CDR3 likely stems from a read error. The J gene is TRBJ2-3, the V gene TRBV11-2; 8 bases match TRBD2. CDR3 size: 15 residues. The J segment lost 6 bases and the V segment lost 5 bases, leaving 10 bases of the junction unmatched. Looked up from germline, CDR1 is SGHAT and CDR2 is FQNNGV. The CDR3 loop is CASSPIAGSRDTQYI. Here the CDR3 DNA reads TGTGCCAGCAGCCCGATAGCGGGGAGCCGGGATACGCAGTATATT.

The chain links TRBV7-8 to TRBJ2-7; 7 bases match TRBD2. This CDR3 contains 15 residues. The germline gives CDR1 SGHVS, CDR2 FQNEAQ. The junction had 5 bases not matched to a gene; V was cut back by 1 base and J by 2 bases. The CDR3 bases are TGTGCCAGCAGCTTAGTCCCCGGGGGGACCTACGAGCAGTACTTC. Translating it yields CASSLVPGGTYEQYF.

This clonotype was observed a few times. This rearrangement joins TRBV4-1 to TRBJ2-3, with D possibly called TRBD1 or TRBD2 (5 bases each). Trimming cost V 1 base and J 2 bases, with 16 bases left between them. The CDR3 contains 17 residues. CDR1 is MGHRA, CDR2 YSYEKL, per germline. CDR3 sequence reads: CASSQVRNLGPTDTQYF. The CDR3, as DNA: TGCGCCAGCAGCCAAGTTCGTAATCTGGGACCCACAGATACGCAGTATTTT.

This chain links TRBV20-1 with TRBJ2-1; no reliable D call. This CDR3 spans 13 amino acids. V dropped 1 base and J dropped 6 bases, with 10 bases sitting between them. The V gene's germline CDR1 is DFQATT and CDR2 SNEGSKA (reference sequence). The CDR3 DNA reads TGCAGTGCTAGAGGTTCGAGCGTCAATGAGCAGTTCTTC. Translation gives CSARGSSVNEQFF.

This clonotype was observed many times. The J gene is TRBJ2-7, the V gene TRBV12-3 or TRBV12-4; D possibly corresponds to TRBD1 (6 bases). The CDR3 has 14 residues. V was cut by 6 bases and J by 5 bases, with 17 bases left in between. CDR3 loop: CASRLPGHLDEQYF. The DNA for the CDR3 is TGTGCCAGCAGGTTACCGGGACATCTCGACGAGCAGTACTTC.

This chain connects TRBV12-3 or TRBV12-4 to TRBJ2-1; D not resolved. This CDR3 is 15 amino acids long. V was clipped by 7 bases and J by 0 bases, with 13 bases between them. The CDR3 bases are TGTGCCAGCACCACCAAACCGAACTCCTACAATGAGCAGTTCTTC. Translating it yields CASTTKPNSYNEQFF.

This clonotype was detected only a few times. The junction and the germline gene differ at one end; a read error may be behind it. V and J are TRBV12-3 or TRBV12-4 and TRBJ2-1, with a weak D call TRBD2 (6 bases). This CDR3 is built from 11 residues. Here the CDR3 DNA reads TGTGCCAGCAGTCCCGGAGGGCCTAGACTCTTC. This translates into CASSPGGPRLF.

The chain carries TRBV20-1 and TRBJ2-3, with D unresolved. The V and J ends lost 4 bases and 2 bases respectively, with 16 bases between them. This CDR3 comprises 15 residues. Germline V lookup: CDR1 DFQATT, CDR2 SNEGSKA (reference sequence). The CDR3 DNA follows: TGCAGTGCTAAGCTGGGAAGTTCAGCCACAGATACGCAGTATTTT. Translating it yields CSAKLGSSATDTQYF.

V is TRBV29-1 and J is TRBJ2-7; 7 bases map to TRBD1. This CDR3 contains 13 residues. From germline, CDR1 is SQVTM and CDR2 ANQGSEA. V was clipped by 8 bases and J by 5 bases; unmatched bases: 12. CDR3 residues: CSIRPQGDHEQYF. CDR3 in DNA: TGCAGCATAAGACCCCAGGGGGATCACGAGCAGTACTTC.

V usage is TRBV4-1 and J usage is TRBJ2-5; 7 bases map to TRBD1. The CDR3 totals 15 residues. Unmatched junction bases numbered 8, after V lost 3 bases and J lost 4 bases. CDR1 and CDR2 from the germline V gene are MGHRA and YSYEKL. The CDR3 DNA reads TGCGCCAGCAGCCAGCCAGACAGGGTAGCAGAGACCCAGTACTTC. Protein product: CASSQPDRVAETQYF.

This clonotype was seen repeatedly, ten times or more. The V and J genes are TRBV29-1 and TRBJ1-2; D ambiguous. Trimming pared 7 bases from V and 8 bases from J, leaving 14 bases between. The CDR3 is 11 amino acids. Germline V lookup: CDR1 SQVTM, CDR2 ANQGSEA. CDR3 residues: CSAGPGGGYTF. For the CDR3, the DNA is TGCAGCGCCGGCCCGGGTGGAGGCTACACCTTC.

The chain joins TRBV6-5 to TRBJ2-4; D remains unclear. V lost 0 bases, J lost 8 bases, and 11 bases lay in between. Per the germline V gene, CDR1 is MNHEY and CDR2 is SVGAGI. CDR3 length: 14 residues. Written as DNA, the CDR3 is TGTGCCAGCAGTTACTCGAGGCCGACCGACATTCAGTACTTC. Amino acids: CASSYSRPTDIQYF.

This clonotype has only a few counts. The chain couples TRBV12-3 or TRBV12-4 to TRBJ2-6; TRBD1 might be the D (6 bases). The V gene lost 0 bases and the J gene lost 3 bases, with 9 bases spanning the gap. The CDR3 loop spans 16 amino acids. The CDR3 loop reads CASSLAGAGGANVLTF. The CDR3 nucleotides are TGTGCCAGCAGTTTAGCGGGGGCGGGTGGGGCCAACGTCCTGACTTTC.

This clonotype has just a few counts. The V gene is TRBV12-5, the J gene TRBJ2-1; D possibly corresponds to TRBD2 (6 bases). The CDR3 consists of 16 residues. V lost 2 bases and J 5 bases, leaving 16 bases between the germline ends. The germline CDR1 and CDR2 sequences are LGHNT and FRNRAP. CDR3 protein: CASGLPRRVGDNEQFF. CDR3 DNA: TGTGCTAGTGGTTTGCCACGGAGGGTTGGGGACAATGAGCAGTTCTTC. Using reference TRBV12-5 and TRBJ2-1 for the parts outside the CDR3, the full variable domain is DARVTQTPRHKVTEMGQEVTMRCQPILGHNTVFWYRQTMMQGLELLAYFRNRAPLDDSGMPKDRFSAEMPDATLATLKIQPSEPRDSAVYFCASGLPRRVGDNEQFFGPGTRLTVL.

This clonotype was seen a few times. This chain uses TRBV10-3 with TRBJ1-5; possibly TRBD1 for D (6 bases). The germline gives CDR1 ENHRY, CDR2 SYGVKD. The V end lost 2 bases, the J end lost 7 bases, and 24 bases lay between the germline ends. The CDR3 has 18 residues. The CDR3 sequence: CAISEAGSQAGTKQPQHF. The CDR3 DNA follows: TGTGCCATCAGTGAGGCTGGGTCACAAGCAGGGACAAAACAGCCCCAGCATTTT.

The V and J genes are TRBV19 and TRBJ2-7, with TRBD2 matching over 8 bases. The CDR3 consists of 15 residues. The J segment lost 2 bases and the V segment lost 4 bases, leaving 7 bases of the junction unmatched. Germline V gene sequence: CDR1 LNHDA, CDR2 SQIVND (reference sequence). The CDR3 sequence: CASSTKAGATYEQYF. CDR3 nucleotide sequence: TGTGCCAGTAGTACAAAAGCGGGAGCCACCTACGAGCAGTACTTC.

This clonotype showed up many times. The chain combines TRBV5-1 with TRBJ2-7; 7 nucleotides align to TRBD1. This CDR3 has 17 amino acids. Trimming at V came to 2 bases and at J to 0 bases, leaving 11 bases not matched to a gene. The germline gives CDR1 SGHRS, CDR2 YFSETQ. The CDR3 DNA reads TGCGCCAGCAGCTTCGTCCCGGGACAGACCTACTCCTACGAGCAGTACTTC. This sequence encodes CASSFVPGQTYSYEQYF.